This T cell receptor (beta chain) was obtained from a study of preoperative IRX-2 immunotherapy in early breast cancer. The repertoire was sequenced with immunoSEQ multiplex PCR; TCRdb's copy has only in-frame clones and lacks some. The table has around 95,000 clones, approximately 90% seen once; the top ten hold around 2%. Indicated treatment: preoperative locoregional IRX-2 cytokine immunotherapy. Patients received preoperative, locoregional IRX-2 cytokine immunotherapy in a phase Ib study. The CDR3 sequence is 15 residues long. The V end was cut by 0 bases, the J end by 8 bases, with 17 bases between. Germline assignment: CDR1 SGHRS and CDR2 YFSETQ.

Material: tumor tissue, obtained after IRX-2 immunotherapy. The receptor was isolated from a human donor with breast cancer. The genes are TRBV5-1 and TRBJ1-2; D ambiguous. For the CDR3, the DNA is TGCGCCAGCAGCTTGGGCTCCCGTCAGACAAGAGGCTACACCTTC. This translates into CASSLGSRQTRGYTF.